The 12 T cell receptor beta chains listed next were all sequenced from one sample in a study of regulatory T cells in long-lasting Graves disease. In building TCR beta libraries, iRepertoire HTBI primers were used together with Arm-PCR of CDR3 regions. TCRdb used MiXCR to reprocess the multiplex PCR reads, holding one entry per CDR3 protein. The sample carries about 460,000 distinct CDR3 sequences, approximately 23% recorded once. Time point meaning: persistent/refractory GD, antithyroid drugs over 5 years with positive TRAb. TCR sequences were obtained from RNA taken from PBMCs. Sequenced here: peripheral blood mononuclear cells (PBMCs), sampled when the disease was refractory, from a patient treated with antithyroid drugs. Every receptor here comes from a female donor with Graves disease.

This clonotype was seen at least ten times. V is TRBV29-1 and J is TRBJ1-4; no definite D call. Trimming pared 7 bases from V and 5 bases from J, leaving 8 bases between. Germline CDR1 reads SQVTM; CDR2 reads ANQGSEA. The CDR3 runs 11 residues. The CDR3 nucleotides are TGCAGCGGCAGTGAGAATGAAAAACTGTTTTTT. This gives the protein CSGSENEKLFF.

This clonotype was observed a handful of times. The chain links TRBV27 to TRBJ1-1; D remains unclear. Germline V lookup: CDR1 MNHEY, CDR2 SMNVEV (reference sequence). The CDR3 loop spans 16 amino acids. The germline V and J ends were trimmed by 3 bases and 4 bases, with 18 bases remaining between them. In DNA, the CDR3 is TGTGCCAGCAGTTTCATCGACGACACTCAGAGCACTGAAGCTTTCTTT. Its translation is CASSFIDDTQSTEAFF.

This clonotype has only a few counts. The chain links TRBV20-1 to TRBJ2-7; TRBD1 is a possible D gene (5 bases). V shed 6 bases and J shed 0 bases, with 12 bases lying between them. CDR3 length: 13 amino acids. Germline-derived CDR1 and CDR2 are DFQATT and SNEGSKA (reference sequence). The CDR3 DNA follows: TGCAGTGCCCACACAGGAAGCTCCTACGAGCAGTACTTC. Residues: CSAHTGSSYEQYF.

This clonotype was seen many times. The chain carries TRBV12-3 or TRBV12-4 and TRBJ2-2; D may match TRBD1 or TRBD2 (5 bases each). The germline V and J ends were trimmed by 3 bases and 6 bases, with 8 bases remaining between them. This CDR3 is built from 13 residues. CDR3 amino acids: CASSFRDAGELFF. In DNA, the CDR3 is TGTGCCAGCAGTTTCCGGGACGCCGGGGAGCTGTTTTTT.

This clonotype was seen more than once but under ten times. The chain combines TRBV30 with TRBJ2-5; TRBD2 is a possible D gene (5 bases). V lost 6 bases, J lost 0 bases, and 8 bases lay in between. The germline V gene has CDR1 GTSNPN and CDR2 SVGIG (reference sequence). The CDR3 covers 12 residues. CDR3 protein: CACGLYQETQYF. CDR3 nucleotides: TGTGCCTGTGGACTGTACCAAGAGACCCAGTACTTC.

The rearrangement links TRBV30 to TRBJ1-2; D gene ambiguous. Per germline, CDR1 GTSNPN and CDR2 SVGIG (reference sequence). CDR3 size: 14 residues. V was cut by 0 bases and J by 14 bases, with 22 bases left in between. CDR3 residues: CAWSVLDLEGEETF. The CDR3 DNA sequence: TGTGCCTGGAGTGTACTTGACCTTGAGGGAGAAGAGACCTTC.

Many counts were recorded for this clonotype. The gene calls are TRBV19 and TRBJ2-7; no firm D call. Trimming stripped 1 base from V and 2 bases from J, with 9 bases between. This CDR3 spans 14 amino acids. Germline V gene sequence: CDR1 LNHDA, CDR2 SQIVND (reference sequence). For the CDR3, the DNA is TGTGCCAGTAGTATAGGTCCGGGCACCTACGAGCAGTACTTC. This codes for CASSIGPGTYEQYF.

The rearrangement joins TRBV20-1 to TRBJ2-7, with D hard to call. Germline loops: CDR1 DFQATT, CDR2 SNEGSKA (reference sequence). The CDR3 spans 14 residues. Trimming took off 3 bases at V and 2 bases at J, with 14 bases between the two ends. In DNA form, the CDR3 reads TGCAGTGCTAGGCACCCAGGACGGACCTACGAGCAGTACTTC. Amino acids: CSARHPGRTYEQYF.

J is TRBJ1-6 and V is TRBV7-2, with a weak D call TRBD1 (6 bases). The J call is doubtful: the DNA matches TRBJ1-1 better. The CDR3 loop spans 14 amino acids. The germline V gene encodes CDR1 SGHTA and CDR2 FQGNSA. The CDR3 DNA reads as TGTGCCAGCAGCTGGGGAGGGGGGGACATTGAAGCTTTCTTT. Translated, it gives CASSWGGGDIEAFF.

This clonotype appeared many times. The CDR3 here is CASSPPGDRPEAFF. In DNA form, the CDR3 reads TGTGCCAGCAGTCCCCCCGGAGACCGTCCTGAAGCTTTCTTT. The chain couples TRBV28 to TRBJ1-1; D is unresolved. The V and J ends lost 5 bases and 6 bases respectively, with 16 bases between them. CDR3 length: 14 residues. CDR1 is MDHEN and CDR2 is SYDVKM in the germline V gene.

This clonotype was observed at least ten times. The chain employs TRBV2 and TRBJ1-1; TRBD1 might be the D (6 bases). Germline V gene sequence: CDR1 SNHLY, CDR2 FYNNEI. This CDR3 has 14 residues. V gave up 6 bases and J gave up 7 bases, with 18 bases separating them. The CDR3 coding sequence is TGTGCCAGCAGCCCAGGTCTGGGGACACTTGAAGCTTTCTTT. Its translation is CASSPGLGTLEAFF. The variable domain in full, completed from reference TRBV2 and TRBJ1-1, reads EPEVTQTPSHQVTQMGQEVILRCVPISNHLYFYWYRQILGQKVEFLVSFYNNEISEKSEIFDDQFSVERPDGSNFTLKIRSTKLEDSAMYFCASSPGLGTLEAFFGQGTRLTVV.

The V gene is TRBV7-2, the J gene TRBJ2-4; D unresolved. V lost 3 bases to trimming and J lost 3 bases, with 12 bases between them. The V gene's germline CDR1 is SGHTA and CDR2 FQGNSA. This CDR3 has 15 residues. CDR3 bases: TGTGCCAGCAGCTTGGATCGGATTTTCAAAAACATTCAGTACTTC. This sequence encodes CASSLDRIFKNIQYF.